This is a list of T cell receptor beta chains from one sample in a study of blood T cell repertoires in COVID-19. Some clones are missing from TCRdb's copy, which holds only in-frame ones; the method was immunoSEQ multiplex PCR. The sample contains 150,000 to 200,000 clones, under 90% of which appear only once. Material: peripheral blood. These receptors were collected from a man aged 35-49 years with acute or convalescent COVID-19. Each CDR3 is given with its conserved first and last residue. D genes are given only for firm matches. A row's size may be missing; if present it is once, few, many or a size class.

V: TRBV5-1; size: .; J: TRBJ1-1; D: TRBD1; DNA: TGCGCCAGCAGTCCGCCTGACAGGGGGAACACTGAAGCTTTCTTT; CDR3: CASSPPDRGNTEAFF
V: TRBV7-9; size: .; J: TRBJ1-5; D: TRBD1; DNA: TGTGCCAGCAGCGGACAGGTGGATCAGCCCCAGCATTTT; CDR3: CASSGQVDQPQHF
V: TRBV15; size: .; J: TRBJ2-5; D: TRBD2; DNA: TGTGCCACCGCGGGGGTCCGCCAAGAGACCCAGTACTTC; CDR3: CATAGVRQETQYF
V: TRBV21-1; size: .; J: TRBJ2-1; D: .; DNA: TGTGCCAGCAGCCCGCAAGCCGGGACAGGGTATATCAATGAGCAGTTCTTC; CDR3: CASSPQAGTGYINEQFF
V: TRBV19; size: once; J: TRBJ1-6; D: .; DNA: TGTGCCAGTAGTATAGATCTCTTTCGGAGCTCCTATAATTCACCCCTCCACTTT; CDR3: CASSIDLFRSSYNSPLHF
V: TRBV15; size: .; J: TRBJ2-1; D: .; DNA: TGTGCCACCAGCAGGGCACATGGAGCCCCTTCCTACAATGAGCAGTTCTTC; CDR3: CATSRAHGAPSYNEQFF
V: TRBV4-3; size: .; J: TRBJ1-6; D: .; DNA: TGCGCCAGCAGCCAAGATCAGCGTGCGCCCCTCCACTTT; CDR3: CASSQDQRAPLHF
V: TRBV5-6; size: few; J: TRBJ2-2; D: TRBD2; DNA: TGTGCCAGCAGCCCGGGACTAGCGGCGGGGGAGCTGTTTTTT; CDR3: CASSPGLAAGELFF
V: TRBV4-3; size: .; J: TRBJ2-3; D: .; DNA: TGCGCCAGCAGCCCCCGGGACTGGCTAACAGATACGCAGTATTTT; CDR3: CASSPRDWLTDTQYF
V: TRBV28; size: .; J: TRBJ1-2; D: .; DNA: TGTGCCAGCAGTCCGCAGGCCTCTTTAACAGGCTATGGCTACACCTTC; CDR3: CASSPQASLTGYGYTF
V: TRBV27; size: few; J: TRBJ2-2; D: TRBD2; DNA: TGTGCCAGCAGTTTCCGGCTAGCGGGCACCGGGGAGCTGTTTTTT; CDR3: CASSFRLAGTGELFF
V: TRBV27; size: .; J: TRBJ2-1; D: .; DNA: TGTGCCAGCAGTTTGGAAGGGTGGGGGGGCGCGGGATACAATGAGCAGTTCTTC; CDR3: CASSLEGWGGAGYNEQFF
V: TRBV12-3/TRBV12-4; size: .; J: TRBJ1-2; D: TRBD1; DNA: TGTGCCAGCAGCCCCGACAGGGGTTATGGCTACACCTTC; CDR3: CASSPDRGYGYTF
V: TRBV4-3; size: .; J: TRBJ2-2; D: TRBD2; DNA: TGCGCCAGCAGCCCCAAGTTGAAGCTAGCGGGGGGGTTGACCGGGGAGCTGTTTTTT; CDR3: CASSPKLKLAGGLTGELFF
V: TRBV28; size: .; J: TRBJ1-2; D: TRBD1; DNA: TGTGCCAGCAGCCTCACTGGACAGGGGGTATATGGCTACACCTTC; CDR3: CASSLTGQGVYGYTF
V: TRBV27; size: .; J: TRBJ2-7; D: .; DNA: TGTGCCAGCAGGGAGACGGGAAGCTCCTACGAGCAGTACTTC; CDR3: CASRETGSSYEQYF